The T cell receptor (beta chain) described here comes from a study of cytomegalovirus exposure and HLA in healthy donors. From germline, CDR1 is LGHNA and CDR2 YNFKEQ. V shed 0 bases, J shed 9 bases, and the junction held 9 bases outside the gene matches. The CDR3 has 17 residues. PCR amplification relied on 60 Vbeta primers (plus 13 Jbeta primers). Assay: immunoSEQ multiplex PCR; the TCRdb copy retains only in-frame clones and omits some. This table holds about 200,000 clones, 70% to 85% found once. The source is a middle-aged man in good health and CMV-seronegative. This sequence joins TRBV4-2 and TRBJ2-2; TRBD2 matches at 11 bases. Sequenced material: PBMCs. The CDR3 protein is CASSQDLNSGRGRELFF. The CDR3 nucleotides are TGTGCCAGCAGCCAAGATCTGAATAGCGGGAGGGGAAGGGAGCTGTTTTTT.